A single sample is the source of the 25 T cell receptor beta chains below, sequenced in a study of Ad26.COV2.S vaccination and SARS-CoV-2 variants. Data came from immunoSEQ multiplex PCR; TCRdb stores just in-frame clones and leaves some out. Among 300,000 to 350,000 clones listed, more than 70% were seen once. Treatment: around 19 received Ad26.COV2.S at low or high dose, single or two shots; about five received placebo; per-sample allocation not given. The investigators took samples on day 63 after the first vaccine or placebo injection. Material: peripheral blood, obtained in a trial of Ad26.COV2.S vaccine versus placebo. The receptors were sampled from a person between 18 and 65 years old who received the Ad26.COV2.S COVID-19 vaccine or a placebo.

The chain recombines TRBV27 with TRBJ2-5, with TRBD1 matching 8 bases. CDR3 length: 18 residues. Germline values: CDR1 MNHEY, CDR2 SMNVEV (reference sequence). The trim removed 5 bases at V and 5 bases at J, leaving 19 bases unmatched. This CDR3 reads CASSTLFSTGTGGETQYF. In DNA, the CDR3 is TGTGCCAGCAGTACACTCTTCTCAACCGGGACAGGAGGCGAGACCCAGTACTTC.

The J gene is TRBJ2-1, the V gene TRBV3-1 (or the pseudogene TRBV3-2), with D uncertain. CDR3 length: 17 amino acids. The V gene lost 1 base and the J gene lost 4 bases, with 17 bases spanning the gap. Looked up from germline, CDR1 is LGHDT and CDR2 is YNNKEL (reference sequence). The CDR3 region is CASSQAGPIVGYNEQFF. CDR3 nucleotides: TGTGCCAGCAGCCAAGCCGGACCAATCGTGGGTTACAATGAGCAGTTCTTC.

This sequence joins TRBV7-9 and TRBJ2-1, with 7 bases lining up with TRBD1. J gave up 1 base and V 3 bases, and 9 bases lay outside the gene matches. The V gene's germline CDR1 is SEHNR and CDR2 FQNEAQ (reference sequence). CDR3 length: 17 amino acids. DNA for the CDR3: TGTGCCAGCAGCTTTGGGGGTGACAGGGCTTCCTACAATGAGCAGTTCTTC. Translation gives CASSFGGDRASYNEQFF.

The DNA for the CDR3 is TGTGCCAGTGGGGGGGCGCGGAACACCGGGGAGCTGTTTTTT. Translated, it gives CASGGARNTGELFF. The rearrangement uses TRBV2 and TRBJ2-2, with D perhaps matching TRBD2 (7 bases). Germline values: CDR1 SNHLY, CDR2 FYNNEI. Trimming took off 9 bases at V and 1 base at J, with 12 bases between the two ends. This CDR3 is 14 amino acids long.

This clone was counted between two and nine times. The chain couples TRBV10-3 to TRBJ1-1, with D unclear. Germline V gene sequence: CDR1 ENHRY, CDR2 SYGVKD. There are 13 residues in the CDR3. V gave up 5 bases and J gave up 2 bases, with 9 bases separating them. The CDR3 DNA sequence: TGTGCCATCAGTATGACAATAAACACTGAAGCTTTCTTT. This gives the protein CAISMTINTEAFF.

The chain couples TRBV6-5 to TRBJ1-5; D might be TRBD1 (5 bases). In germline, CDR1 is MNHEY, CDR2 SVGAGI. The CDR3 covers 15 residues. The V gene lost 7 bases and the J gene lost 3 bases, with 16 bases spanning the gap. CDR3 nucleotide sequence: TGTGCCAGCAAACTTGGGGGGGGATACAATCAGCCCCAGCATTTT. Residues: CASKLGGGYNQPQHF.

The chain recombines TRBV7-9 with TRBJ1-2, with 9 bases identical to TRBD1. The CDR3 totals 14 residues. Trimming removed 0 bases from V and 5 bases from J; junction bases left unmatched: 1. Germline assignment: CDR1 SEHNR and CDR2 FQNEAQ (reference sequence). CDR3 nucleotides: TGTGCCAGCAGCTTAGCCGGGACAGGGTATGGCTACACCTTC. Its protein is CASSLAGTGYGYTF.

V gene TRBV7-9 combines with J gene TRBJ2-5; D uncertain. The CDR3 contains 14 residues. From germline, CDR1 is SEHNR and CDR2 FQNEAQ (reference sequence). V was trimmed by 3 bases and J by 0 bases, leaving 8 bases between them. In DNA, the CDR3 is TGTGCCAGCAGCTTGAGGCAGGACCAAGAGACCCAGTACTTC. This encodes CASSLRQDQETQYF.

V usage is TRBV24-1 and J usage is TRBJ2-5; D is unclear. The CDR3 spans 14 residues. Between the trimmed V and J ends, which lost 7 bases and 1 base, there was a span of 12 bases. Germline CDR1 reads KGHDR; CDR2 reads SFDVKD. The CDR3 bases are TGTGCCACCAGGGGCAGACCATTCCAAGAGACCCAGTACTTC. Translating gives CATRGRPFQETQYF.

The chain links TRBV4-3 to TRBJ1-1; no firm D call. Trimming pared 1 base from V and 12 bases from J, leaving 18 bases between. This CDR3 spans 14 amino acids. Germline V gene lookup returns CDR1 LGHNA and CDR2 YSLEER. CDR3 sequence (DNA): TGCGCCAGCAGCCAAGGTAATCGAGATCCGAGAACTTTCTTT. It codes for CASSQGNRDPRTFF.

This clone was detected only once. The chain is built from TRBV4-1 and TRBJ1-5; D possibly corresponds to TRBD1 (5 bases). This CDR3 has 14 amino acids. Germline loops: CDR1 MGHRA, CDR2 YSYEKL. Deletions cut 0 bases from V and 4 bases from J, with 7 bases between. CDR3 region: CASSQDRGNQPQHF. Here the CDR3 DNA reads TGCGCCAGCAGCCAAGATCGGGGGAATCAGCCCCAGCATTTT.

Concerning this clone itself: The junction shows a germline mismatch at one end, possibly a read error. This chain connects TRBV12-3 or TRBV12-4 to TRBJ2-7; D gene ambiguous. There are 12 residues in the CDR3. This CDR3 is CVSSLTGYEQYF. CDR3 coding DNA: TGTGTCAGCAGTTTAACGGGTTACGAGCAGTACTTC.

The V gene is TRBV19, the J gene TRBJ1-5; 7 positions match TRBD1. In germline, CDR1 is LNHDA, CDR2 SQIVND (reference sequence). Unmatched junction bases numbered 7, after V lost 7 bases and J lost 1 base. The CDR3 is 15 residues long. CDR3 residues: CASKGAGLSNQPQHF. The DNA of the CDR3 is TGTGCCAGTAAGGGGGCGGGGTTGAGCAATCAGCCCCAGCATTTT.

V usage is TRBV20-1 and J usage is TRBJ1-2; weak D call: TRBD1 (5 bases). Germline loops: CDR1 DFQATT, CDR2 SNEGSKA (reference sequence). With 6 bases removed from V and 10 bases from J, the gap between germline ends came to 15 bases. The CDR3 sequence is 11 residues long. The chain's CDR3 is CSAQRTDNYTF. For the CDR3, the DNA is TGCAGTGCCCAGAGGACGGACAACTACACCTTC.

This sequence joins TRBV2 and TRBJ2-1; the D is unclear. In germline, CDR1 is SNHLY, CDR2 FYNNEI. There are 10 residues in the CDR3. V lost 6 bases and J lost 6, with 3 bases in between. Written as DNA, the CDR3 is TGTGCCAGCAGGGCCAATGAGCAGTTCTTC. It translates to CASRANEQFF.

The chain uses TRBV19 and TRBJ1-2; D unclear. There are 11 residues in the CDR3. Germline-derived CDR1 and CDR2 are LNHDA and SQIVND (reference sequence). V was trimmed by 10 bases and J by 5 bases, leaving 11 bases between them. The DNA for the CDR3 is TGTGCCACCAAACTCGAGTATGGCTACACCTTC. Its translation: CATKLEYGYTF.

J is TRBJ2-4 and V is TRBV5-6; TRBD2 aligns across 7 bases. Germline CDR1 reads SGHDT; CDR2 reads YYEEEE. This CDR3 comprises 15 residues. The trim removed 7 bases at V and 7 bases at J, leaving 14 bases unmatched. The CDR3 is CASLGGSGVENIQYF. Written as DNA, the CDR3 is TGTGCCAGCCTTGGGGGAAGCGGGGTGGAGAACATTCAGTACTTC.

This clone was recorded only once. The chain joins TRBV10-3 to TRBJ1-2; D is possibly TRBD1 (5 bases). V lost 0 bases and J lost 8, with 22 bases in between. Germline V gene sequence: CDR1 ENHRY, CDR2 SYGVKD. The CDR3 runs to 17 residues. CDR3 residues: CAISESGGDSGAGGYTF. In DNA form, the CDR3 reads TGTGCCATCAGTGAGTCAGGTGGAGATTCCGGGGCGGGAGGCTACACCTTC.

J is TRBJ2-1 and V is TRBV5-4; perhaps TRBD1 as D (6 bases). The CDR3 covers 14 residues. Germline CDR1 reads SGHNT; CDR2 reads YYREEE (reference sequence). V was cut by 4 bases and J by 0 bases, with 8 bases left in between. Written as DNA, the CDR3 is TGTGCCAGCAGCAAACAGGGCTCCTACAATGAGCAGTTCTTC. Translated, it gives CASSKQGSYNEQFF.

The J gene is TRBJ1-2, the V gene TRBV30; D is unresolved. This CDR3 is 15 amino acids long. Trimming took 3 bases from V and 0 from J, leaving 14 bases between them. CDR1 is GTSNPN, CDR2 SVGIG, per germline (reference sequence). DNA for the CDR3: TGTGCCTGGAGGTGGAGGCCGGCACCTAACTATGGCTACACCTTC. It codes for CAWRWRPAPNYGYTF.

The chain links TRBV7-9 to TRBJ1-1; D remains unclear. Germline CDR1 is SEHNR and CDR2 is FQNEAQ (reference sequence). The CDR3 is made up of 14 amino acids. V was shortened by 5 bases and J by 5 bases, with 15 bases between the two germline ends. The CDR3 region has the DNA TGTGCCAGCAGCCCCTGGACTGGTCGAACTGAAGCTTTCTTT. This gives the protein CASSPWTGRTEAFF.

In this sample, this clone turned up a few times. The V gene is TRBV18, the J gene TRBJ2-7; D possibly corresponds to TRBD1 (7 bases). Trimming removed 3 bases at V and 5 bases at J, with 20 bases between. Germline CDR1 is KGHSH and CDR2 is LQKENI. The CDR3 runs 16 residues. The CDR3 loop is CASSPLQGGKGHEQYF. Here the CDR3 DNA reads TGTGCCAGCTCACCGCTTCAGGGGGGCAAGGGGCACGAGCAGTACTTC. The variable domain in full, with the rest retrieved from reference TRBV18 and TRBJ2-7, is NAGVMQNPRHLVRRRGQEARLRCSPMKGHSHVYWYRQLPEEGLKFMVYLQKENIIDESGMPKERFSAEFPKEGPSILRIQQVVRGDSAAYFCASSPLQGGKGHEQYFGPGTRLTVT.

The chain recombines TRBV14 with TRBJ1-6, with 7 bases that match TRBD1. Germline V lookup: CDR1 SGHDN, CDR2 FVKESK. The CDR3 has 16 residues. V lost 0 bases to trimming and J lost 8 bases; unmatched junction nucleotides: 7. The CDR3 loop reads CASSQERGTVDSPLHF. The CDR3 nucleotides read TGTGCCAGCAGCCAAGAAAGAGGGACAGTTGATTCACCCCTCCACTTT.

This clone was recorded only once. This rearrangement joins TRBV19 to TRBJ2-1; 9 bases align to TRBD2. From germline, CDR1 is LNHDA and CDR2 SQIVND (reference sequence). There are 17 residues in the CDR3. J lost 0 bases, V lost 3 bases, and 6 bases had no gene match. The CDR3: CASSMLTSGSSYNEQFF. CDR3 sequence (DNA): TGTGCCAGTAGTATGCTGACTAGCGGCAGCTCCTACAATGAGCAGTTCTTC.

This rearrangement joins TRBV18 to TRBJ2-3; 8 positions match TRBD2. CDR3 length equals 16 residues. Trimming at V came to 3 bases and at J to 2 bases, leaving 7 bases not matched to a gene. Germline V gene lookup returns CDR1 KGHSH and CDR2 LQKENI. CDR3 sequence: CASSPLAGGTTDTQYF. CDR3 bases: TGTGCCAGCTCACCGTTGGCGGGGGGAACCACAGATACGCAGTATTTT.